What follows is one TCR beta chain and its context. It has no known antigen specificity. Per-base quality was not reported, and no clone a single base away is much larger than it. TCRbeta CDR3 regions were amplified from genomic DNA by means of the immunoSEQ Assay, a bias-controlled multiplex PCR. The study's processing was this. Nucleated cell counts per sample were estimated from amplification of reference gene primers within the assay. Sequence reads were collapsed and filtered to measure the absolute abundance of every unique TCRbeta CDR3 rearrangement. For each sample, productive Simpson clonality was calculated by taking the square root of Simpson's diversity index across productive rearrangements. TCRdb retrieved this table from immuneACCESS and kept in-frame rearrangements only. Not all clones are present; in checked studies, unresolved V genes account for under half, and no reason is known for the remainder. V, J and clone size are taken as reported in that table, and D and trimming were inferred from the DNA itself. This sample lists about 220,000 clones; 80% to 90% were detected once. Approximately 3.5% of the sample belongs to the ten largest clones.

The record originates from a study of blood T cell repertoires in COVID-19 (dated by TCRdb to the early 2020s). About the investigation overall: The collaborator samples originated in the United States, Italy and Spain and spanned the acute and convalescent phases of COVID-19. The prospective study material was composed of cDNA or gDNA derived from T cells, B-cell-depleted T cells, or PBMCs. The dataset comprised deeply sampled blood TCRbeta repertoires from subjects exposed to, actively infected with, or recovered from COVID-19. The repertoires were made available in a free public database intended to serve as a resource for research on the immune response to SARS-CoV-2. Samples were obtained from the ongoing ImmuneRACE study (first 160 participants) and from 1,254 subjects provided by 6 global collaborators. Sample metadata almost always included a de-identified subject ID, COVID-19 status, age in years and sex. Where available, HLA class I and class II types were obtained from metadata supplied by the sample provider rather than from assay-based typing.

In the prospective study, participants were 18 to 89 years old, resided in 24 geographic areas of the United States, and were enrolled through a virtual design. To assign participants to cohorts, the prospective study relied on clinical history that participants themselves reported in a screening survey and a study questionnaire. In the prospective study, whole blood, serum and a nasopharyngeal or oropharyngeal swab were collected from each participant by mobile phlebotomists. Over a roughly 2-month period, participants in the prospective study had the option of providing additional blood draws and questionnaires. Blood samples from the prospective study were shipped frozen or at room temperature prior to DNA extraction. On the study overall, not on this receptor specifically: How much clinical and demographic metadata was included differed by source and by participant, and the metadata was provided uncurated.

This sequence was found in a woman aged 18-29 years in a cohort exposed to, infected with or recovered from COVID-19 (not recorded which). The sample comprised PBMCs or T cells enriched from blood (not recorded which).

The DNA reads TGCAGCGTTGTTTGGGGGACAGAGCAGCCCCAGCATTTT. This is translated as CSVVWGTEQPQHF. Recombination linked TRBV29-1 to TRBJ1-5; 7 bases in the junction line up with TRBD1. The germline V end is reduced by 4 bases and the J end by 7 bases; junction bases left unmatched: 7. Sequences SQVTM (CDR1) and ANQGSEA (CDR2) are obtained from the germline V gene. The CDR3, from cysteine to phenylalanine, totals 13 residues. The retained sequence is limited to the CDR3, 39 bases, with the frame set at the first base.